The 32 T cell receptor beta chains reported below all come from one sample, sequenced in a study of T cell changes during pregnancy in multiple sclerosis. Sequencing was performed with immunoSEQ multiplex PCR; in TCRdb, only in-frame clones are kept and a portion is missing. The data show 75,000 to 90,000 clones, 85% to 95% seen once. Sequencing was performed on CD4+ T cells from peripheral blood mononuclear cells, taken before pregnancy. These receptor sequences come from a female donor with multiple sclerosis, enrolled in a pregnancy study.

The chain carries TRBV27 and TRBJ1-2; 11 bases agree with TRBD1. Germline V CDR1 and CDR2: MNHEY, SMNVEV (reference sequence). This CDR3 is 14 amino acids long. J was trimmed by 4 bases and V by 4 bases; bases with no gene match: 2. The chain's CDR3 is CASSWDRGGYGYTF. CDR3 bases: TGTGCCAGCAGTTGGGACAGGGGGGGCTATGGCTACACCTTC.

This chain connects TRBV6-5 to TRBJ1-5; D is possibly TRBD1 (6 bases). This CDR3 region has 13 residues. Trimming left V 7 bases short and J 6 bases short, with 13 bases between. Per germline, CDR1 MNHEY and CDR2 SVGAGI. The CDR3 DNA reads TGTGCCAGCAAACCGGGGGGCGGTCAGCCCCAGCATTTT. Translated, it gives CASKPGGGQPQHF.

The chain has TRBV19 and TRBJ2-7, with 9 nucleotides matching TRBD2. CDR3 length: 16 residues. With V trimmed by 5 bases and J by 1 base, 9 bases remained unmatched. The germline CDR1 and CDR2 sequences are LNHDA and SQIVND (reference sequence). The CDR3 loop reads CASSSGTSPSSYEQYF. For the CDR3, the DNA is TGTGCCAGTAGTTCCGGGACTAGCCCCTCTTCCTACGAGCAGTACTTC. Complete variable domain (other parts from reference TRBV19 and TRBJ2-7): DGGITQSPKYLFRKEGQNVTLSCEQNLNHDAMYWYRQDPGQGLRLIYYSQIVNDFQKGDIAEGYSVSREKKESFPLTVTSAQKNPTAFYLCASSSGTSPSSYEQYFGPGTRLTVT.

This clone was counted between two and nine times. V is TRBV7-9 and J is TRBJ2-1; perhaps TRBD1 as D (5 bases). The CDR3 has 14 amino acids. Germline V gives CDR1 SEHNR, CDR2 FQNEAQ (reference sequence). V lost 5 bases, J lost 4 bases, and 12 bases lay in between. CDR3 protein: CASSQGIRYNEQFF. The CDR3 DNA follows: TGTGCCAGCAGCCAGGGTATCCGGTACAATGAGCAGTTCTTC.

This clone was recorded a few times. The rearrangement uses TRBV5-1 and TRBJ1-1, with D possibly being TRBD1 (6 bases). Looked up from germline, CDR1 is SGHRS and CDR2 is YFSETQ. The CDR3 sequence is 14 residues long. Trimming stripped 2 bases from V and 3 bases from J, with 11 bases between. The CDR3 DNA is TGCGCCAGCAGCTTCCAGGGGAAGGACACTGAAGCTTTCTTT. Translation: CASSFQGKDTEAFF.

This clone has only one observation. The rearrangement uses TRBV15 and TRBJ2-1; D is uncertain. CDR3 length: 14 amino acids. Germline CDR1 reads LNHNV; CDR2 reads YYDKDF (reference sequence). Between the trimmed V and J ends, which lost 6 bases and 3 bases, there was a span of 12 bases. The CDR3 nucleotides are TGTGCCACCAGAAGGAACAGCATCTACAATGAGCAGTTCTTC. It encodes CATRRNSIYNEQFF.

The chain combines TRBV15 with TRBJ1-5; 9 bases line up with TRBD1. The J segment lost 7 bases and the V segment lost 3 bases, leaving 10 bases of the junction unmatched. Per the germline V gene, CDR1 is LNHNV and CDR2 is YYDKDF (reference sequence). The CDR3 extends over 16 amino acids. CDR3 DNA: TGTGCCACCAGCAGGGAACTACAGGGGGCTTCGCAGCCCCAGCATTTT. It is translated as CATSRELQGASQPQHF. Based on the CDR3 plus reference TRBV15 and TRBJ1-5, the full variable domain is DAMVIQNPRYQVTQFGKPVTLSCSQTLNHNVMYWYQQKSSQAPKLLFHYYDKDFNNEADTPDNFQSRRPNTSFCFLDIRSPGLGDTAMYLCATSRELQGASQPQHFGDGTRLSIL.

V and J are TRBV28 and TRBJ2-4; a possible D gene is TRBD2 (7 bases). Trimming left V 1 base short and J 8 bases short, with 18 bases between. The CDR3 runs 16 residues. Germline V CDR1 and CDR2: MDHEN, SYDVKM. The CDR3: CASSLYGVGGQDIQYF. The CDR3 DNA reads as TGTGCCAGCAGTTTATACGGGGTGGGGGGGCAGGACATTCAGTACTTC.

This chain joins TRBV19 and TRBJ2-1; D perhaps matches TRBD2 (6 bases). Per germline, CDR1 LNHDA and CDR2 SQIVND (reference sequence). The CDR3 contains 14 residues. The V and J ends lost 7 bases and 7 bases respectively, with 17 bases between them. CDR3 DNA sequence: TGTGCCAGTACCGCGGGGTTGCTTCGAAATGAGCAGTTCTTC. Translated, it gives CASTAGLLRNEQFF.

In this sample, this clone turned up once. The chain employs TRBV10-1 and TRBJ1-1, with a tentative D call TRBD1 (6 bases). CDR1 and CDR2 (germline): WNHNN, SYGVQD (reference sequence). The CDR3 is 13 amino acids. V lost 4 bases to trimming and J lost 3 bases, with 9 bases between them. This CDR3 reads CASSVTGYTEAFF. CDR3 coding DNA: TGCGCCAGCAGTGTCACAGGGTACACTGAAGCTTTCTTT.

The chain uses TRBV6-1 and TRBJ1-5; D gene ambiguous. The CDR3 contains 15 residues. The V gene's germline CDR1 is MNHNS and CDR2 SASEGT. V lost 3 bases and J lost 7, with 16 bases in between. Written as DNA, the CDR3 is TGTGCCAGCAGTGATGGTCAGCTGGGCGGGCAGCCCCAGCATTTT. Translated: CASSDGQLGGQPQHF.

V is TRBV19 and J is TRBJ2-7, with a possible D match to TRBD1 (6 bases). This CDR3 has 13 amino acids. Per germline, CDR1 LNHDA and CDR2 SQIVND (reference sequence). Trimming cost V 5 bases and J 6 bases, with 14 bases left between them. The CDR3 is CASSRQGNLEQYF. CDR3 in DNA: TGTGCCAGTAGTCGGCAGGGGAATCTCGAGCAGTACTTC.

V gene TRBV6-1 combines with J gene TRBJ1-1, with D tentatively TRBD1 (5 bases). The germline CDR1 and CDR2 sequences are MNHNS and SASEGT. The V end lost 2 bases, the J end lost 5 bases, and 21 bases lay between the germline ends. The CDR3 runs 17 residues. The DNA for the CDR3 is TGTGCCAGCAGTGAAATCGTCCCCGGGGGTATGAGTACTGAAGCTTTCTTT. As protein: CASSEIVPGGMSTEAFF.

The CDR3 coding sequence is TGTGCCACTACCCGAGGTGACACCGGGGAGCTGTTTTTT. Protein: CATTRGDTGELFF. The chain has TRBV6-5 and TRBJ2-2, with D unresolved. The CDR3 runs 13 residues. From germline, CDR1 is MNHEY and CDR2 SVGAGI. The V and J ends lost 10 bases and 3 bases respectively, with 12 bases between them.

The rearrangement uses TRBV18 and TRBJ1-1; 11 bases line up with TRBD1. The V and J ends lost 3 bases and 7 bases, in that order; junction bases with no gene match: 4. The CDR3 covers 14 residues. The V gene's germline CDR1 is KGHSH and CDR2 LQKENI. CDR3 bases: TGTGCCAGCTCACCCGGGACAGGGGGGATTGAAGCTTTCTTT. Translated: CASSPGTGGIEAFF.

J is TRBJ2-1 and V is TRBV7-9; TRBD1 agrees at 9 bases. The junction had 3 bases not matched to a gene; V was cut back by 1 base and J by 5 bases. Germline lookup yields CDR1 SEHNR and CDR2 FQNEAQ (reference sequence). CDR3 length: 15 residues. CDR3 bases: TGTGCCAGCAGCTTAGGGGACAGGGCAAACAATGAGCAGTTCTTC. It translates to CASSLGDRANNEQFF.

The CDR3 DNA follows: TGTGCCAGCAGCGTTCTAGCGGGGCGATTCACCGGGGAGCTGTTTTTT. Translation: CASSVLAGRFTGELFF. The rearrangement uses TRBV7-2 and TRBJ2-2; 9 bases align to TRBD2. CDR1 is SGHTA, CDR2 FQGNSA, per germline. CDR3 length: 16 residues. V lost 5 bases and J lost 4; bases outside the gene matches: 8.

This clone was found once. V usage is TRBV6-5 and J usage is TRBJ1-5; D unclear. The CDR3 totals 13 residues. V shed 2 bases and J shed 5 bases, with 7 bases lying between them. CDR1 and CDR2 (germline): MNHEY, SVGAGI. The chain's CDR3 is CASSYDTHQPQHF. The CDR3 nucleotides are TGTGCCAGCAGTTACGACACACATCAGCCCCAGCATTTT.

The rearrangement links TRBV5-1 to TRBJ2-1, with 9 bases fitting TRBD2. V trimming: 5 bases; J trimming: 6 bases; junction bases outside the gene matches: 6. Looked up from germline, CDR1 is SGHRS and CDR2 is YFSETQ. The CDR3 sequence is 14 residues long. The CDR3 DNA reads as TGCGCCAGCAGAAAGCGGGAGGTTGGCAATGAGCAGTTCTTC. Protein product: CASRKREVGNEQFF. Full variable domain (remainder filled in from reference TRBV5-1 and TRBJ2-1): KAGVTQTPRYLIKTRGQQVTLSCSPISGHRSVSWYQQTPGQGLQFLFEYFSETQRNKGNFPGRFSGRQFSNSRSEMNVSTLELGDSALYLCASRKREVGNEQFFGPGTRLTVL.

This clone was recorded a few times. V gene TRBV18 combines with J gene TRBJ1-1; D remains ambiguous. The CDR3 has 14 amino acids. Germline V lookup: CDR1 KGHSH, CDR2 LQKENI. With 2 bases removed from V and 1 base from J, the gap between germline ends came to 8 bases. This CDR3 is CASSPGTKNTEAFF. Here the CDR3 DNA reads TGTGCCAGCTCACCAGGAACTAAGAACACTGAAGCTTTCTTT.

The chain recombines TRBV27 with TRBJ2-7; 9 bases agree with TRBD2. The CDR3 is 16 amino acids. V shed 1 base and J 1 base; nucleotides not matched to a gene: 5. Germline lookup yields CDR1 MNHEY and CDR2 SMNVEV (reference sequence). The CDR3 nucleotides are TGTGCCAGCAGTTTATGGGGGACTAGCAGTTCCTACGAGCAGTACTTC. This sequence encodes CASSLWGTSSSYEQYF.

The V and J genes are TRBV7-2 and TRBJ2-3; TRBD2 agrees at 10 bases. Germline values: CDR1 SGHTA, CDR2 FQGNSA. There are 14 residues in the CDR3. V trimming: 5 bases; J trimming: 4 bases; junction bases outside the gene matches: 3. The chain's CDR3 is CASSAGLASDTQYF. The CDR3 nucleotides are TGTGCCAGCAGCGCGGGACTAGCGTCAGATACGCAGTATTTT.

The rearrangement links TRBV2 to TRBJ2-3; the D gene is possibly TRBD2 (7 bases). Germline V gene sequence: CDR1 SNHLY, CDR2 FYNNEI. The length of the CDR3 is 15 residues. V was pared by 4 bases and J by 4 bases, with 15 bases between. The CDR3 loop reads CASSVTGGRPDTQYF. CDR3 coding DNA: TGTGCCAGCAGTGTAACGGGGGGCCGTCCAGATACGCAGTATTTT.

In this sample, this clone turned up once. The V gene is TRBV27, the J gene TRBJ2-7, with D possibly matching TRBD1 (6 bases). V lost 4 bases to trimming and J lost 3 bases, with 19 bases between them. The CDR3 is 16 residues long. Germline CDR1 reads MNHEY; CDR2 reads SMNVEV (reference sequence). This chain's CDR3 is CASSYRRQGTFYEQYF. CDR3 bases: TGTGCCAGCAGTTATAGGCGGCAGGGGACCTTCTACGAGCAGTACTTC.

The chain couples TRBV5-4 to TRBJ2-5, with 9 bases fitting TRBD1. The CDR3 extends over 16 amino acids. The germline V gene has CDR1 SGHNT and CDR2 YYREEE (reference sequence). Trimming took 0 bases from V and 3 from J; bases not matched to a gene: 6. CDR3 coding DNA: TGTGCCAGCAGCTTGGATCCGGACAGGGGAAAAGAGACCCAGTACTTC. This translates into CASSLDPDRGKETQYF.

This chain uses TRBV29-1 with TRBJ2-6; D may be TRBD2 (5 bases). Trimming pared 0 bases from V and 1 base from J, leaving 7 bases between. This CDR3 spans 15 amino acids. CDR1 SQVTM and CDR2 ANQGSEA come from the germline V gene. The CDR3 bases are TGCAGCGTTGAAGATAGGAGGTCTGGGGCCAACGTCCTGACTTTC. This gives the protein CSVEDRRSGANVLTF.

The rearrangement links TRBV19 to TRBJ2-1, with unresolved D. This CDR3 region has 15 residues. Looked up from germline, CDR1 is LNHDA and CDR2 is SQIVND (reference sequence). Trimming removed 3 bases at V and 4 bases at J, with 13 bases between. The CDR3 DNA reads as TGTGCCAGTAGTATCGGCGATCCAGGTTACAATGAGCAGTTCTTC. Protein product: CASSIGDPGYNEQFF.

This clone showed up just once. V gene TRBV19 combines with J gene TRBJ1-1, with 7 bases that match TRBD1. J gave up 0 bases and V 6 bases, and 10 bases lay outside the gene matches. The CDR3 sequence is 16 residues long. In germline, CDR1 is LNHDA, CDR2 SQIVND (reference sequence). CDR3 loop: CASSADRDPMNTEAFF. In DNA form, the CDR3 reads TGTGCCAGTAGCGCCGACAGGGACCCAATGAACACTGAAGCTTTCTTT. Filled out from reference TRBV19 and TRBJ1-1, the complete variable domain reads DGGITQSPKYLFRKEGQNVTLSCEQNLNHDAMYWYRQDPGQGLRLIYYSQIVNDFQKGDIAEGYSVSREKKESFPLTVTSAQKNPTAFYLCASSADRDPMNTEAFFGQGTRLTVV.

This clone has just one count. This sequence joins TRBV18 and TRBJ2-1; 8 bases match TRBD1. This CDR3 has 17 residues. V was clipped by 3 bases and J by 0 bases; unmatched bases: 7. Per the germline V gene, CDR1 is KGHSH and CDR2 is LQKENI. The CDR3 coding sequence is TGTGCCAGCTCACCCCTCGGGACAGGTCTCTCCTACAATGAGCAGTTCTTC. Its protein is CASSPLGTGLSYNEQFF.

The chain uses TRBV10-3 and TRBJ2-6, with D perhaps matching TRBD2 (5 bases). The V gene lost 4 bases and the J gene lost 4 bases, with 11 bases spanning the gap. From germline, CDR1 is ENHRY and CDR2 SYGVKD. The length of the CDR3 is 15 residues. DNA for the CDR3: TGTGCCATCAGTGTGGGGAGCCCCGGGGCCAACGTCCTGACTTTC. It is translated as CAISVGSPGANVLTF.

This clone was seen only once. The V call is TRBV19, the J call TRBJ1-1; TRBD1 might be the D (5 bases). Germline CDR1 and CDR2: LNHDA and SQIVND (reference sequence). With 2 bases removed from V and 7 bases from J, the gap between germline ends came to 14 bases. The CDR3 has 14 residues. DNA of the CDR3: TGTGCCAGTAGTATACAGGGTGGGGTGAGTGAAGCTTTCTTT. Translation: CASSIQGGVSEAFF.

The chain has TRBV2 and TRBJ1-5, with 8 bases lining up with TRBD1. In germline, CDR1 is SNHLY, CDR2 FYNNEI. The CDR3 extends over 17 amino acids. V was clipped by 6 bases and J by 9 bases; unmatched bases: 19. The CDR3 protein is CASSVDRGWSPTRPQHF. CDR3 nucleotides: TGTGCCAGCAGCGTCGACAGGGGCTGGAGCCCCACCCGGCCCCAGCATTTT.